The 21 T cell receptor beta chains presented below share a single source sample, sequenced in a study of T cells in Graves' hyperthyroidism and ophthalmopathy. TCR beta CDR3 region amplification was performed from RNA transcripts. With the HTBI primer set, the TCR CDR3 went through a first round of RT-PCR. MiXCR was run by TCRdb on the multiplex PCR reads, yielding one entry per CDR3 protein. The sample consists of approximately 490,000 distinct CDR3 sequences, about 20% of them appearing once. Sequencing was done on a sample of blood. Receptor source: a woman in her 70s with Graves' ophthalmopathy.

This clonotype came up a few times. The CDR3 coding sequence is TGCGCCAGCAGCCCCCTTGGGGACGGGGGCACTGAAGCTTTCTTT. This codes for CASSPLGDGGTEAFF. This sequence joins TRBV5-1 and TRBJ1-1; D perhaps matches TRBD1 (5 bases). V was shortened by 4 bases and J by 4 bases, with 17 bases between the two germline ends. The germline gives CDR1 SGHRS, CDR2 YFSETQ. This CDR3 contains 15 residues.

This clonotype was counted a few times. The CDR3 DNA follows: TGCAGTGCTAGACTAGCGGGAGCCATACCCGAGCCATCCTACGAGCAGTACTTC. Amino acids: CSARLAGAIPEPSYEQYF. This chain joins TRBV20-1 and TRBJ2-7; 10 nucleotides match TRBD2. This CDR3 spans 18 amino acids. V was clipped by 2 bases and J by 1 base; unmatched bases: 14. Germline V lookup: CDR1 DFQATT, CDR2 SNEGSKA (reference sequence).

DNA of the CDR3: TGTGCCACCAAACGTCCCGGGACGGACACCGGGGAGCTGTTTTTT. It specifies CATKRPGTDTGELFF. V usage is TRBV27 and J usage is TRBJ2-2; D may correspond to TRBD1 or TRBD2 (5 bases each). Germline V gives CDR1 MNHEY, CDR2 SMNVEV (reference sequence). Trimming stripped 10 bases from V and 3 bases from J, with 18 bases between. The CDR3 consists of 15 residues.

This clonotype appeared many times. This chain links TRBV6-1 with TRBJ2-1, with D tentatively TRBD1 or TRBD2 (5 bases each). Germline V gives CDR1 MNHNS, CDR2 SASEGT. This CDR3 is 14 amino acids long. Trimming removed 5 bases from V and 5 bases from J, with 13 bases in between. In DNA, the CDR3 is TGTGCCAGCAGTTTGGGACCAAGGAACAATGAGCAGTTCTTC. It codes for CASSLGPRNNEQFF.

The chain has TRBV6-6 and TRBJ2-6; D is undetermined. This CDR3 is built from 18 residues. Deletions cut 2 bases from V and 0 bases from J, with 14 bases between. CDR1 MNHNY and CDR2 SVGAGI come from the germline V gene (reference sequence). CDR3 residues: CASSYGVRPTSGANVLTF. The CDR3, as DNA: TGTGCCAGCAGTTACGGCGTCAGACCGACCTCTGGGGCCAACGTCCTGACTTTC.

This clonotype has only a few counts. This rearrangement joins TRBV2 to TRBJ2-7; TRBD1 agrees at 8 bases. There are 15 residues in the CDR3. V gave up 5 bases and J gave up 0 bases; unmatched junction bases: 6. The germline V gene has CDR1 SNHLY and CDR2 FYNNEI. The CDR3 sequence is CASSSGTGGSYEQYF. As DNA, the CDR3 is TGTGCCAGCAGTTCCGGGACAGGAGGCTCCTACGAGCAGTACTTC.

The gene calls are TRBV12-3 or TRBV12-4 and TRBJ2-5, with 10 nucleotides matching TRBD1. V lost 1 base to trimming and J lost 5 bases; unmatched junction nucleotides: 4. This CDR3 spans 15 amino acids. The CDR3 region is CASSLGGTGVETQYF. The CDR3 DNA reads as TGTGCCAGCAGTTTAGGCGGGACAGGGGTTGAGACCCAGTACTTC.

This rearrangement joins TRBV6-5 to TRBJ2-6; D perhaps matches TRBD2 (6 bases). Germline lookup yields CDR1 MNHEY and CDR2 SVGAGI. The CDR3 has 18 residues. Trimming left V 4 bases short and J 0 bases short, with 16 bases between. The CDR3 sequence: CASSSSGTPSSGANVLTF. The CDR3 DNA follows: TGTGCCAGCAGTTCATCCGGGACTCCCTCCTCTGGGGCCAACGTCCTGACTTTC.

This clonotype was seen many times. The genes are TRBV12-3 or TRBV12-4 and TRBJ2-7; 7 nucleotides align to TRBD1. This CDR3 comprises 15 residues. The V and J ends lost 4 bases and 0 bases, in that order; junction bases with no gene match: 6. The CDR3 region is CASSYGSGGSYEQYF. Written as DNA, the CDR3 is TGTGCCAGCAGTTATGGGTCAGGGGGCTCCTACGAGCAGTACTTC.

This clonotype was detected only a few times. The chain joins TRBV9 to TRBJ1-2, with 9 bases identical to TRBD1. The CDR3 consists of 15 residues. The V gene's germline CDR1 is SGDLS and CDR2 YYNGEE. J gave up 0 bases and V 0 bases, and 0 bases lay outside the gene matches. The CDR3 DNA is TGTGCCAGCAGCGTAGGACAGGGGGCTAACTATGGCTACACCTTC. Protein sequence: CASSVGQGANYGYTF.

The chain uses TRBV19 and TRBJ1-1; the D gene is possibly TRBD1 (6 bases). Per germline, CDR1 LNHDA and CDR2 SQIVND (reference sequence). Trimming shortened V by 5 bases and J by 3 bases, and 16 bases separated the two germline ends. The CDR3 runs to 15 residues. In DNA form, the CDR3 reads TGTGCCAGTAGTTGGGGGGCGACGATTGACACTGAAGCTTTCTTT. Translation gives CASSWGATIDTEAFF. Filled out from reference TRBV19 and TRBJ1-1, the complete variable domain reads DGGITQSPKYLFRKEGQNVTLSCEQNLNHDAMYWYRQDPGQGLRLIYYSQIVNDFQKGDIAEGYSVSREKKESFPLTVTSAQKNPTAFYLCASSWGATIDTEAFFGQGTRLTVV.

This chain uses TRBV9 with TRBJ2-3; a weak D match, TRBD2 (5 bases). Germline V gene sequence: CDR1 SGDLS, CDR2 YYNGEE. Trimming took off 3 bases at V and 0 bases at J, with 14 bases between the two ends. The CDR3 length is 16 residues. The CDR3 region has the DNA TGTGCCAGCAGCGCCGGACTCCCAATTAGCACAGATACGCAGTATTTT. Its protein product is CASSAGLPISTDTQYF.

This clonotype was picked up a small number of times. The genes are TRBV11-2 and TRBJ2-7; D is perhaps TRBD2 (7 bases). CDR1 SGHAT and CDR2 FQNNGV come from the germline V gene. Trimming removed 8 bases at V and 7 bases at J, with 24 bases between. This CDR3 is 15 amino acids long. The CDR3 coding sequence is TGTGCCAGCCTCCGTCCGGGGGGCCCAATGAGGGAGCAGTACTTC. It is translated as CASLRPGGPMREQYF.

V gene TRBV18 combines with J gene TRBJ2-3; D is undetermined. This CDR3 spans 13 amino acids. Trimming took 3 bases from V and 3 from J, leaving 7 bases between them. The germline V gene encodes CDR1 KGHSH and CDR2 LQKENI. CDR3 in amino acids: CASSPLETDTQYF. DNA of the CDR3: TGTGCCAGCTCACCCCTCGAGACAGATACGCAGTATTTT.

This chain links TRBV5-1 with TRBJ1-1, with D unresolved. The CDR3 length is 15 residues. Trimming shortened V by 5 bases and J by 5 bases, and 19 bases separated the two germline ends. CDR1 and CDR2 from the germline V gene are SGHRS and YFSETQ. The DNA for the CDR3 is TGCGCCAGCAGAATCCCCTCGGGGTCCCCGACTGAAGCTTTCTTT. This encodes CASRIPSGSPTEAFF.

This clonotype was recorded a few times. The V call is TRBV7-8, the J call TRBJ1-2, with 10 nucleotides matching TRBD1. The ends lost 4 bases at V and 6 bases at J; junction bases unmatched: 5. Germline V lookup: CDR1 SGHVS, CDR2 FQNEAQ. The CDR3 extends over 14 amino acids. The CDR3: CASSSQGQGHGYTF. CDR3 in DNA: TGTGCCAGCAGCTCACAGGGACAGGGGCATGGCTACACCTTC.

Only a few counts were recorded for this clonotype. The CDR3 nucleotides read TGTGCCAGCAGCCCCGTTCGAGCTAACTATGGCTACACCTTC. This encodes CASSPVRANYGYTF. The chain recombines TRBV7-2 with TRBJ1-2; no clear D gene. V lost 5 bases to trimming and J lost 0 bases, with 10 bases between them. There are 14 residues in the CDR3. The germline V gene has CDR1 SGHTA and CDR2 FQGNSA.

Notes on this clonotype: A much larger clone differs by one base, so this may be a read error. The chain combines TRBV7-2 with TRBJ2-3; D is perhaps TRBD1 (5 bases). V dropped 4 bases and J dropped 2 bases, with 16 bases sitting between them. The germline V gene has CDR1 SGHTA and CDR2 FQGNSA. The CDR3 runs to 16 residues. The CDR3 nucleotides are TGTGCCAGCAGCTCATTACTACTCAGGGCCACAGATACGCAGTATTTT. Protein sequence: CASSSLLLRATDTQYF. Based on the CDR3 plus reference TRBV7-2 and TRBJ2-3, the full variable domain is GAGVSQSPSNKVTEKGKDVELRCDPISGHTALYWYRQSLGQGLEFLIYFQGNSAPDKSGLPSDRFSAERTGGSVSTLTIQRTQQEDSAVYLCASSSLLLRATDTQYFGPGTRLTVL.

This clonotype came up many times. The chain joins TRBV28 to TRBJ2-1, with 8 nucleotides matching TRBD2. Germline-derived CDR1 and CDR2 are MDHEN and SYDVKM. V was clipped by 6 bases and J by 1 base; unmatched bases: 8. There are 16 residues in the CDR3. CDR3 nucleotide sequence: TGTGCCAGCAGCCTCAGCGGGAGAGGGTCCTACAATGAGCAGTTCTTC. Protein sequence: CASSLSGRGSYNEQFF.

In this sample, this clonotype turned up many times. The gene calls are TRBV7-8 and TRBJ1-1, with 7 bases aligning to TRBD1. Germline-derived CDR1 and CDR2 are SGHVS and FQNEAQ. This CDR3 is built from 16 residues. V shed 0 bases and J 1 base; nucleotides not matched to a gene: 5. CDR3 loop: CASSLARTGWNTEAFF. CDR3 bases: TGTGCCAGCAGCTTAGCTCGGACAGGTTGGAACACTGAAGCTTTCTTT.

This clonotype has only a few counts. The chain combines TRBV6-6 with TRBJ1-4; TRBD1 matches 10 bases. This CDR3 has 17 residues. CDR1 is MNHNY and CDR2 is SVGAGI in the germline V gene (reference sequence). V gave up 1 base and J gave up 7 bases; unmatched junction bases: 9. CDR3: CASSYFQPGQGSEKLFF. The CDR3 DNA reads as TGTGCCAGCAGTTACTTTCAACCGGGACAGGGGAGTGAAAAACTGTTTTTT.